This TCR beta chain was sequenced in a study of CD8+ T cells in alopecia areata. Study summary: Treated patients took oral tofacitinib at 5 to 10 mg twice daily.

As the sequencing template, cDNA was produced by extracting RNA and reverse transcribing it. Using immunoSEQ multiplex PCR, the repertoire was profiled, and TCRdb retains in-frame clones only, with some absent. The data contain over 150,000 clones, 53% of them singletons. Study conclusions and caveats: The presence of one nonresponder keeps the tie between baseline CD8+ expansion and response uncertain. More clonal than normal scalp was lesional scalp, particularly alopecia totalis/universalis.

On this clone itself: What it recognizes is unknown.

Indicated treatment: oral pan-JAK inhibitor, 5-10 mg twice daily. Sampling of alopecia areata patients yielded lesional scalp punch biopsies as well as peripheral blood. Germline values: CDR1 SGHTA, CDR2 FQGTGA. This CDR3 contains 12 residues. V lost 5 bases, J lost 8 bases, and 12 bases lay in between. This chain connects TRBV7-3 to TRBJ1-2; possible D gene TRBD1, 6 bases. This TCR came from a human donor with alopecia areata. The input for sequencing was CD8+ T cells sorted from blood, taken at week 24, from a patient treated with tofacitinib. The CDR3, as DNA: TGTGCCAGCAGCCCTACAGGGCCAGGCTACACCTTC. It yields the protein CASSPTGPGYTF.